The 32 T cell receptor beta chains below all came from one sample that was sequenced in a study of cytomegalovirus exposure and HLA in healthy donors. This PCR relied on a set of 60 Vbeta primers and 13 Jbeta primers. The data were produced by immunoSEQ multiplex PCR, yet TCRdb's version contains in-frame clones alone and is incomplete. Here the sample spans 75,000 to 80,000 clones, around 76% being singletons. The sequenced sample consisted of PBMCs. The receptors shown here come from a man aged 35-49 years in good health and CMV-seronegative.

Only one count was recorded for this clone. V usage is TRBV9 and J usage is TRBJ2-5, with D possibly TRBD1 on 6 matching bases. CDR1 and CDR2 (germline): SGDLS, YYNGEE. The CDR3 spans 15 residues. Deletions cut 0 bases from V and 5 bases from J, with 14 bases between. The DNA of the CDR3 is TGTGCCAGCAGCGTAGCGGGTAGGGGGAGCGAGACCCAGTACTTC. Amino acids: CASSVAGRGSETQYF.

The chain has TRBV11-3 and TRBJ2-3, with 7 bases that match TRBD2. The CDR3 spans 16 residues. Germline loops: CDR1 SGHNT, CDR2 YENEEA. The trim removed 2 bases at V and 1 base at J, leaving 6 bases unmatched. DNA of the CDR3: TGTGCCAGCAGCTTATCGGCGGGAGTTGGCACAGATACGCAGTATTTT. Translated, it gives CASSLSAGVGTDTQYF.

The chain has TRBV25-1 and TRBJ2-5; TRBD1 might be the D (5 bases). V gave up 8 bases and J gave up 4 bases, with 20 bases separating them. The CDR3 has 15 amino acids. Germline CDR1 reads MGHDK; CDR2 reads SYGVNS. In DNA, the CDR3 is TGTGCCAGCCGTCGCTCAGGGTCAATCGGAGAGACCCAGTACTTC. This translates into CASRRSGSIGETQYF.

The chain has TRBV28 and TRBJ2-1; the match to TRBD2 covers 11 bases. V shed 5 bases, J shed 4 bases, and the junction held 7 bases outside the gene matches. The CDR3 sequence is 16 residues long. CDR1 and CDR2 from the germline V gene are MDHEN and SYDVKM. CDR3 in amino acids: CASSRTSGRRYNEQFF. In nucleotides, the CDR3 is TGTGCCAGCAGTAGAACTAGCGGGAGACGATACAATGAGCAGTTCTTC.

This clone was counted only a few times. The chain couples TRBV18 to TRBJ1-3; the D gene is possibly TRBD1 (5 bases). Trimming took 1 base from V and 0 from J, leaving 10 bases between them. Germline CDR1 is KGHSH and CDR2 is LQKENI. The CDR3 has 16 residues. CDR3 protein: CASSPQTVLSGNTIYF. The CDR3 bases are TGTGCCAGCTCACCACAGACAGTACTCTCTGGAAACACCATATATTTT.

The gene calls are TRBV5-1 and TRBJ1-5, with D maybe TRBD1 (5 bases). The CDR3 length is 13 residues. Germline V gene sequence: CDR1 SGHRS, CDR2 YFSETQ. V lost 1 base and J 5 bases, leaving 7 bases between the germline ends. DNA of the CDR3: TGCGCCAGCAGCTTGTCGGGGGATCAGCCCCAGCATTTT. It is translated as CASSLSGDQPQHF.

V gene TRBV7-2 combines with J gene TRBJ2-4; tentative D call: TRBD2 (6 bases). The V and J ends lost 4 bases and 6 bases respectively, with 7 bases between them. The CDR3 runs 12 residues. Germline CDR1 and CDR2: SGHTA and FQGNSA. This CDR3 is CASSSGVNIQYF. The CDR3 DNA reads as TGTGCCAGCAGCTCGGGAGTAAACATTCAGTACTTC.

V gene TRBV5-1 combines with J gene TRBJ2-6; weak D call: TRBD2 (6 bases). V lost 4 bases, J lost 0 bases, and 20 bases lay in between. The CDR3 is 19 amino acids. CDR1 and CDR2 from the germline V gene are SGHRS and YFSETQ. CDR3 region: CASSPLGGTHSSGANVLTF. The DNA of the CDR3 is TGCGCCAGCAGCCCTCTCGGGGGAACCCACAGCTCTGGGGCCAACGTCCTGACTTTC.

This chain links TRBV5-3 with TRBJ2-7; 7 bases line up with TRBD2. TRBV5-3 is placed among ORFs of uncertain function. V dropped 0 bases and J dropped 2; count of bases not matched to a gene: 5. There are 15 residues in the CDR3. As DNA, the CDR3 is TGTGCCAGAAGCTTGGAGGGAGGGTTCACCTACGAGCAGTACTTC. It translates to CARSLEGGFTYEQYF.

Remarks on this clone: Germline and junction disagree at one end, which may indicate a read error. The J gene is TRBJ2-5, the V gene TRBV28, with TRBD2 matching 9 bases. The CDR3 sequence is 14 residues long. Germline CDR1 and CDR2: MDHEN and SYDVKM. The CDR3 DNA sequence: TGTGCCAGCAGTCCTTTGCGGGCTAGCGGGACGAAGCACTTC. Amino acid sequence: CASSPLRASGTKHF.

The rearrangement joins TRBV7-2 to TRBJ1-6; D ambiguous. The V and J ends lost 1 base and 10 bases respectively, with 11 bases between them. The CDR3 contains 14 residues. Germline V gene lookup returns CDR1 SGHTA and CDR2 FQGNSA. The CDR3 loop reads CASSLDEGASPLHF. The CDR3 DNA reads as TGTGCCAGCAGCTTAGATGAGGGAGCCTCACCCCTCCACTTT.

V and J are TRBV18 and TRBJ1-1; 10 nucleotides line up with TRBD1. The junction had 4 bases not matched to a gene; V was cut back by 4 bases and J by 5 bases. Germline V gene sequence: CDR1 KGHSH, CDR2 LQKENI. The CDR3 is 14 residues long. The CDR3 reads CASSQGQGGTEAFF. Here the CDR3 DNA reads TGTGCCAGCTCACAAGGACAGGGGGGAACTGAAGCTTTCTTT.

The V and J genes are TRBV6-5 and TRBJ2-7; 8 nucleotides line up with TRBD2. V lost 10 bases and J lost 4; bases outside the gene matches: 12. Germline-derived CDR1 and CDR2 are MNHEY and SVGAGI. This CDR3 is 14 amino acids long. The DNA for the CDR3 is TGTGCCACCGTAGGTATTGGCGGGAGGTACGAGCAGTACTTC. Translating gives CATVGIGGRYEQYF.

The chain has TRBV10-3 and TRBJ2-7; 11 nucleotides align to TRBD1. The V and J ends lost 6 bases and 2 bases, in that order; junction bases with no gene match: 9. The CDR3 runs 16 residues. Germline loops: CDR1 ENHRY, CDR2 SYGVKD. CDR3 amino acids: CAISTIMDRGPYEQYF. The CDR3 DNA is TGTGCCATCAGCACTATTATGGACAGGGGGCCCTACGAGCAGTACTTC.

CDR3 protein: CASSLVSRLPTGELFF. CDR3 DNA: TGTGCCAGCAGCTTAGTTTCGCGACTCCCCACCGGGGAGCTGTTTTTT. The J gene is TRBJ2-2, the V gene TRBV7-2; D unresolved. The V gene lost 1 base and the J gene lost 4 bases, with 13 bases spanning the gap. Germline-derived CDR1 and CDR2 are SGHTA and FQGNSA. The CDR3 has 16 residues.

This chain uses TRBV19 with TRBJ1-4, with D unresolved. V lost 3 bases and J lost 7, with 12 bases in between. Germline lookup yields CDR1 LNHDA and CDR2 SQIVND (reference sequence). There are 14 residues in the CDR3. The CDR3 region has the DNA TGTGCCAGTAGTATCAATCTCCGGGGTGAAAAACTGTTTTTT. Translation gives CASSINLRGEKLFF.

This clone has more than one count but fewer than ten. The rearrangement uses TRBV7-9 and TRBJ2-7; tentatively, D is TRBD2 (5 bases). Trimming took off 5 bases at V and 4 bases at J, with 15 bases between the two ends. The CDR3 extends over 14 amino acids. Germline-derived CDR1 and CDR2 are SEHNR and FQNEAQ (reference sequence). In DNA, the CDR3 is TGTGCCAGCAGCCGGACTGGAGGCCTGTACGAGCAGTACTTC. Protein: CASSRTGGLYEQYF.

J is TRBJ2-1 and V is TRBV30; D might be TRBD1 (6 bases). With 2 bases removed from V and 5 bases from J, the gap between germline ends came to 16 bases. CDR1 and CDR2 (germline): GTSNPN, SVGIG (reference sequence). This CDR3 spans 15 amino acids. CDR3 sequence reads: CAWSNLGQRNNEQFF. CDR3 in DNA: TGTGCCTGGAGTAATTTGGGACAACGAAACAATGAGCAGTTCTTC. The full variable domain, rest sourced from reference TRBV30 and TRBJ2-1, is SQTIHQWPATLVQPVGSPLSLECTVEGTSNPNLYWYRQAAGRGLQLLFYSVGIGQISSEVPQNLSASRPQDRQFILSSKKLLLSDSGFYLCAWSNLGQRNNEQFFGPGTRLTVL.

The DNA for the CDR3 is TGTGCCAGCAGCCTATTGCAGGCCAACACTGAAGCTTTCTTT. Translated: CASSLLQANTEAFF. The rearrangement links TRBV14 to TRBJ1-1, with D unclear. The V gene's germline CDR1 is SGHDN and CDR2 FVKESK. The CDR3 is made up of 14 amino acids. Trimming removed 4 bases from V and 2 bases from J, with 11 bases in between.

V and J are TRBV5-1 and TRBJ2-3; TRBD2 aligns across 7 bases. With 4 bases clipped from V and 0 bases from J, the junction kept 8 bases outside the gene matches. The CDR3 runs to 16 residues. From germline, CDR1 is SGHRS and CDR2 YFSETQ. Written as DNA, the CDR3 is TGCGCCAGCAGCCCACTAGCGAGAACAAGCACAGATACGCAGTATTTT. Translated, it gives CASSPLARTSTDTQYF.

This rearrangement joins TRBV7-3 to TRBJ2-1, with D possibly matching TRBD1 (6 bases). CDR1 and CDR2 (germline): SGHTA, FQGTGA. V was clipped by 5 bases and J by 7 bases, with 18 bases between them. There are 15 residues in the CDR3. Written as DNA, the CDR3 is TGTGCCAGCAGCGCCGCGACAGGTCCTACAAATGAGCAGTTCTTC. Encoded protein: CASSAATGPTNEQFF.

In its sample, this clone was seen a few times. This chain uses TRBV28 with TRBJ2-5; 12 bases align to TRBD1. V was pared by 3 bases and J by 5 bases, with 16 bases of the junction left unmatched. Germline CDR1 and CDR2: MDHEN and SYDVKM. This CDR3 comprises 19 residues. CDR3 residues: CASSLYLSFRDRGLETQYF. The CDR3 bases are TGTGCCAGCAGTTTGTACCTTTCGTTCCGGGACAGGGGGCTGGAGACCCAGTACTTC.

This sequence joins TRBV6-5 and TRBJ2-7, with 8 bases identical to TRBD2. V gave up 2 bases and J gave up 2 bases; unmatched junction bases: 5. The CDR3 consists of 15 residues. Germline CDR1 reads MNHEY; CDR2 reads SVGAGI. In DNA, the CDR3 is TGTGCCAGCAGTTACACTAGCGGTACCCCCTACGAGCAGTACTTC. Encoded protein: CASSYTSGTPYEQYF.

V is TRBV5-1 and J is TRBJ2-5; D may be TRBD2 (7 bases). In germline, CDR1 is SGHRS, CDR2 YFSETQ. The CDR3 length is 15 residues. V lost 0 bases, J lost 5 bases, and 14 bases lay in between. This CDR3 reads CASSLAPGRGETQYF. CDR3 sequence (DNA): TGCGCCAGCAGCTTGGCTCCTGGGAGGGGGGAGACCCAGTACTTC.

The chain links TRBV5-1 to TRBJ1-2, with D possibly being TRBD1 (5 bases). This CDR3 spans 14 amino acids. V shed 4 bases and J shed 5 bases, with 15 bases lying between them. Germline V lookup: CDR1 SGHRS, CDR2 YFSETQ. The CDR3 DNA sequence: TGCGCCAGCAGCAGAACGACAGAGCCTTATGGCTACACCTTC. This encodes CASSRTTEPYGYTF. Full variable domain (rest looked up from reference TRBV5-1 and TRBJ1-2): KAGVTQTPRYLIKTRGQQVTLSCSPISGHRSVSWYQQTPGQGLQFLFEYFSETQRNKGNFPGRFSGRQFSNSRSEMNVSTLELGDSALYLCASSRTTEPYGYTFGSGTRLTVV.

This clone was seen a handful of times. This CDR3 reads CASSRDRAESSPLHF. CDR3 DNA sequence: TGTGCCAGCAGTCGAGACAGGGCTGAAAGTTCACCCCTCCACTTT. V usage is TRBV6-5 and J usage is TRBJ1-6, with 7 bases aligning to TRBD1. CDR1 is MNHEY and CDR2 is SVGAGI in the germline V gene. V lost 5 bases and J lost 9; bases outside the gene matches: 10. This CDR3 comprises 15 residues.

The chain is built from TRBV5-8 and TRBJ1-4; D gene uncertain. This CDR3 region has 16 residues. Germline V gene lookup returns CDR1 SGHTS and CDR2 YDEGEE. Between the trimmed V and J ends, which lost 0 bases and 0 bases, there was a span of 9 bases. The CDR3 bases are TGTGCCAGCAGCTTGGGAGGGTCTGCAACTAATGAAAAACTGTTTTTT. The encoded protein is CASSLGGSATNEKLFF.

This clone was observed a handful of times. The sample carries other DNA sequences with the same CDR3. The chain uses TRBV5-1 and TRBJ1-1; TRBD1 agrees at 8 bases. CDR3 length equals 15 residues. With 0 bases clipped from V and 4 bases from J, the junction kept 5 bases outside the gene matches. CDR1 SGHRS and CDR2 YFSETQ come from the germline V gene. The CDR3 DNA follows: TGCGCCAGCAGCTTGGTGGGGACAGGATCCACTGAAGCTTTCTTT. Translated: CASSLVGTGSTEAFF.

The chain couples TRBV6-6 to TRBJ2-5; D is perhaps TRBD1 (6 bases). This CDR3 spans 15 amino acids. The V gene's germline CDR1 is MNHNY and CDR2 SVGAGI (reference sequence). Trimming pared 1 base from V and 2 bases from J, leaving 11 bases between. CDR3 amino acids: CASSYLGGRQETQYF. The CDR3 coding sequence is TGTGCCAGCAGTTACTTAGGGGGACGGCAAGAGACCCAGTACTTC.

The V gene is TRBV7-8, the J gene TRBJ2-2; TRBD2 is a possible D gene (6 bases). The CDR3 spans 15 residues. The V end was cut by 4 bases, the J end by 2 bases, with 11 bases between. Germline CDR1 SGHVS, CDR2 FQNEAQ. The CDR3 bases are TGTGCCAGCAGCTCCCGGGAGACCAACACCGGGGAGCTGTTTTTT. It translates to CASSSRETNTGELFF.

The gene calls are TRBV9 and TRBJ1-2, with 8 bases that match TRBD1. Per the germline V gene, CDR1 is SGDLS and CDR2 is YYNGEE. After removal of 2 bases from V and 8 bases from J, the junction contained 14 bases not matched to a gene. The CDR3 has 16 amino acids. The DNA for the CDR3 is TGTGCCAGCAGCGTTACGAGCCAGGACAGGGCGGGAGGCTACACCTTC. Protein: CASSVTSQDRAGGYTF.

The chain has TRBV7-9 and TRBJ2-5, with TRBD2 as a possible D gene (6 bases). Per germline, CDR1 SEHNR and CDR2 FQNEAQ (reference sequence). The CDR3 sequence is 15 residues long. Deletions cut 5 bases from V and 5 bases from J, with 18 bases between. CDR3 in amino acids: CASSGDFLVSETQYF. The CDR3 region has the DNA TGTGCCAGCAGCGGGGACTTTCTCGTTTCGGAGACCCAGTACTTC.